The 22 T cell receptor beta chains in this list originate from one sample, sequenced in a study of blood T cell repertoires in COVID-19. Method: immunoSEQ multiplex PCR; TCRdb's copy keeps in-frame clones and lacks some. The repertoire includes about 180,000 clones, 70% to 90% of them detected once, and 8% to 10% sits in the top ten. The sequencing input was peripheral blood. These receptors all come from a man aged 45-65 years with active or convalescent COVID-19.

A note on this clone: A read error may account for a junction end that differs from germline. The genes are TRBV11-3 and TRBJ1-2, with TRBD1 matching over 7 bases. This CDR3 comprises 12 residues. Germline-derived CDR1 and CDR2 are SGHNT and YENEEA. The CDR3, as DNA: TGTACCAGCAGCCGACAGGGAGATGGCTACACCTTC. The encoded protein is CTSSRQGDGYTF.

This sequence joins TRBV18 and TRBJ1-6, with 7 bases matching TRBD1. V dropped 3 bases and J dropped 4; count of bases not matched to a gene: 3. Germline CDR1 reads KGHSH; CDR2 reads LQKENI. The CDR3 is 15 amino acids. CDR3 nucleotides: TGTGCCAGCTCACCGTCGGGACAGTATAATTCACCCCTCCACTTT. It is translated as CASSPSGQYNSPLHF.

The genes are TRBV6-5 and TRBJ1-6; D not certain. Trimming pared 7 bases from V and 9 bases from J, leaving 10 bases between. The germline V gene encodes CDR1 MNHEY and CDR2 SVGAGI. The CDR3 spans 12 residues. In DNA form, the CDR3 reads TGTGCCAGCAACAACCCCCCTTCACCCCTCCACTTT. Translating gives CASNNPPSPLHF.

The chain joins TRBV19 to TRBJ2-2; a possible D gene is TRBD2 (5 bases). CDR1 is LNHDA and CDR2 is SQIVND in the germline V gene (reference sequence). This CDR3 is built from 16 residues. The V and J ends lost 1 base and 4 bases respectively, with 13 bases between them. The CDR3 coding sequence is TGTGCCAGTAGTATAGTCCCTAGCCTGAGCACCGGGGAGCTGTTTTTT. Translated, it gives CASSIVPSLSTGELFF.

This clone showed up just a few times. This sequence joins TRBV9 and TRBJ2-7; D may be TRBD2 (6 bases). Germline V lookup: CDR1 SGDLS, CDR2 YYNGEE. V gave up 0 bases and J gave up 5 bases, with 9 bases separating them. This CDR3 contains 13 residues. The CDR3 spells CASSVGRRDEQYF. CDR3 DNA sequence: TGTGCCAGCAGCGTAGGGAGGAGGGACGAGCAGTACTTC. Full variable domain (rest looked up from reference TRBV9 and TRBJ2-7): DSGVTQTPKHLITATGQRVTLRCSPRSGDLSVYWYQQSLDQGLQFLIQYYNGEERAKGNILERFSAQQFPDLHSELNLSSLELGDSALYFCASSVGRRDEQYFGPGTRLTVT.

The CDR3 DNA follows: TGTGCCAGCAGTCCATGGGGGACACAGAACTATGGCTACACCTTC. Protein product: CASSPWGTQNYGYTF. The genes are TRBV28 and TRBJ1-2; the D gene is possibly TRBD1 (6 bases). The V gene's germline CDR1 is MDHEN and CDR2 SYDVKM. This CDR3 is built from 15 residues. V was cut by 5 bases and J by 2 bases, with 15 bases left in between.

The chain uses TRBV4-2 and TRBJ2-7; 7 bases match TRBD1. Germline CDR1 and CDR2: LGHNA and YNFKEQ. The V gene end was trimmed by 1 base and the J gene end by 0 bases; junction bases not matched to a gene: 3. The CDR3 has 15 residues. The CDR3 bases are TGTGCCAGCAGCCAAGGACAGGGCACCTCCTACGAGCAGTACTTC. It translates to CASSQGQGTSYEQYF.

This chain connects TRBV5-4 to TRBJ1-2, with 7 bases aligning to TRBD1. V shed 5 bases and J 8 bases; nucleotides not matched to a gene: 12. CDR3 length: 14 amino acids. Germline V lookup: CDR1 SGHNT, CDR2 YYREEE (reference sequence). This CDR3 is CASSHQTGRGGYTF. CDR3 bases: TGTGCCAGCAGTCATCAGACAGGGCGGGGAGGCTACACCTTC.

As regards this clone: In the same sample, other DNA sequences code for this CDR3. The chain links TRBV6-2 or TRBV6-3 to TRBJ1-5, with 10 bases fitting TRBD1. The CDR3 totals 15 residues. The junction had 8 bases not matched to a gene; V was cut back by 5 bases and J by 7 bases. The germline V gene encodes CDR1 MNHEY and CDR2 SVGEGT. The CDR3 reads CASSIPGQGNQPQHF. For the CDR3, the DNA is TGTGCCAGCAGTATTCCGGGACAGGGGAACCAGCCCCAGCATTTT.

This clone has ten or more counts. Other DNA sequences from this sample encode an identical CDR3 as well. V is TRBV23-1 and J is TRBJ1-5; the D is unclear. TRBV23-1 is an ORF for which the function is uncertain. There are 16 residues in the CDR3. The germline V and J ends were trimmed by 4 bases and 0 bases, with 13 bases remaining between them. The CDR3 DNA reads as TGCGCCAGCAGTCTACGGGGAAGAGATAGCAATCAGCCCCAGCATTTT. Protein product: CASSLRGRDSNQPQHF.

The V and J genes are TRBV7-3 and TRBJ2-2; tentative D call: TRBD2 (5 bases). The V and J ends lost 2 bases and 6 bases respectively, with 10 bases between them. Germline CDR1 SGHTA, CDR2 FQGTGA. The CDR3 spans 14 residues. The DNA of the CDR3 is TGTGCCAGCAGCTTAGAGGGTGTTCCCGGGGAGCTGTTTTTT. Encoded protein: CASSLEGVPGELFF.

The chain is built from TRBV28 and TRBJ1-2; TRBD1 agrees at 8 bases. The CDR3 has 15 residues. The germline gives CDR1 MDHEN, CDR2 SYDVKM. V lost 6 bases, J lost 5 bases, and 11 bases stayed unmatched. CDR3 DNA: TGTGCCAGCAGCCCAAGGACAGGGTCGGGATATGGCTACACCTTC. This translates into CASSPRTGSGYGYTF.

The chain recombines TRBV2 with TRBJ2-4, with D possibly being TRBD2 (7 bases). Trimming stripped 7 bases from V and 1 base from J, with 17 bases between. This CDR3 spans 16 amino acids. Germline assignment: CDR1 SNHLY and CDR2 FYNNEI. CDR3 loop: CASTQRGGLAKNIQYF. The CDR3 nucleotides are TGTGCCAGCACCCAGAGGGGGGGCCTGGCCAAAAACATTCAGTACTTC.

This chain joins TRBV5-6 and TRBJ2-3; D gene ambiguous. The V end was cut by 3 bases, the J end by 0 bases, with 11 bases between. Germline V gene lookup returns CDR1 SGHDT and CDR2 YYEEEE. The CDR3 extends over 15 amino acids. The CDR3 sequence is CASSSLKWSTDTQYF. The DNA for the CDR3 is TGTGCCAGCAGCTCACTGAAGTGGAGCACAGATACGCAGTATTTT.

V usage is TRBV12-3 or TRBV12-4 and J usage is TRBJ2-5; possibly TRBD1 for D (6 bases). This CDR3 contains 13 residues. Trimming took off 4 bases at V and 2 bases at J, with 8 bases between the two ends. CDR3 sequence reads: CASSSQGQETQYF. The CDR3 DNA sequence: TGTGCCAGCAGTTCCCAGGGGCAAGAGACCCAGTACTTC.

V gene TRBV5-6 combines with J gene TRBJ2-3, with D perhaps TRBD2 (5 bases). In germline, CDR1 is SGHDT, CDR2 YYEEEE. Trimming pared 4 bases from V and 1 base from J, leaving 10 bases between. The CDR3 spans 14 residues. In nucleotides, the CDR3 is TGTGCCAGCAGCCGCAGAGCGGGCACAGATACGCAGTATTTT. It translates to CASSRRAGTDTQYF.

V and J are TRBV19 and TRBJ2-7; 11 bases map to TRBD1. The CDR3 runs 13 residues. With V trimmed by 6 bases and J by 6 bases, 4 bases remained unmatched. Per the germline V gene, CDR1 is LNHDA and CDR2 is SQIVND (reference sequence). In DNA form, the CDR3 reads TGTGCCAGTAGGGACAGGGGGCAAGGCGAGCAGTACTTC. Amino acids: CASRDRGQGEQYF.

The V gene is TRBV9, the J gene TRBJ1-1, with 9 bases that match TRBD1. The CDR3 totals 15 residues. V shed 0 bases, J shed 6 bases, and the junction held 6 bases outside the gene matches. Germline CDR1 SGDLS, CDR2 YYNGEE. DNA of the CDR3: TGTGCCAGCAGCGTAGTTGGGACAGGGTTTTCTGAAGCTTTCTTT. Amino acid sequence: CASSVVGTGFSEAFF.

The gene calls are TRBV30 and TRBJ1-6; possible D gene TRBD1, 5 bases. Germline V gene data show CDR1 as GTSNPN and CDR2 as SVGIG (reference sequence). V was pared by 0 bases and J by 7 bases, with 10 bases between. The CDR3 length is 14 residues. The CDR3 protein is CAWSVAGPNSPLHF. The CDR3 bases are TGTGCCTGGAGTGTAGCGGGGCCGAATTCACCCCTCCACTTT.

The J gene is TRBJ2-5, the V gene TRBV3-1 (or the pseudogene TRBV3-2); TRBD1 matches at 7 bases. CDR3 length equals 13 residues. J gave up 5 bases and V 5 bases, and 5 bases lay outside the gene matches. The germline CDR1 and CDR2 sequences are LGHDT and YNNKEL (reference sequence). The CDR3 bases are TGTGCCAGCAGCTTGGGGACAGCTGAGACCCAGTACTTC. It yields the protein CASSLGTAETQYF.

This clone was seen more than once but under ten times. A much bigger clone sits one base away, suggesting this may be a read error. The rearrangement links TRBV6-5 to TRBJ2-1; 7 bases map to TRBD1. The germline gives CDR1 MNHEY, CDR2 SVGAGI. The CDR3 is 14 residues long. The junction had 4 bases not matched to a gene; V was cut back by 4 bases and J by 4 bases. This CDR3 reads CASSWGQTYNEQFF. In DNA form, the CDR3 reads TGTGCCAGCAGTTGGGGACAGACTTACAATGAGCAGTTCTTC.

V and J are TRBV6-2 or TRBV6-3 and TRBJ2-5, with unresolved D. Per the germline V gene, CDR1 is MNHEY and CDR2 is SVGEGT. V was pared by 2 bases and J by 1 base, with 8 bases between. The CDR3 contains 14 residues. The CDR3 DNA follows: TGTGCCAGCAGTTACCGCGGAATCCAAGAGACCCAGTACTTC. Translated: CASSYRGIQETQYF.